This T cell receptor (beta chain) was recovered during a study of T and B cells in COVID-19 patients. Study at large: Critical illness requiring mechanical ventilation or extracorporeal membrane oxygenation affected three fifths of the roughly 20 active-infection patients.

Blood genomic DNA input for TRB amplification was roughly 250-550 ng. Overall study findings and caveats: No sequencing was yet done of CD4+, regulatory or CD8+ subsets, or of SARS-CoV-2-responsive or tetramer+ sorted cells.

Germline V CDR1 and CDR2: SQVTM, ANQGSEA. J lost 4 bases, V lost 7 bases, and 7 bases had no gene match. CDR3 size: 14 residues. BIOMED2 TRB-A/B primer pools were used in multiplex TRB PCR. One entry per CDR3 protein, called by TCRdb with MiXCR from the multiplex PCR reads. The profile shows roughly 7,000 distinct CDR3 sequences, 20% to 25% of them singletons. As regards this clonotype: Its antigen remains unidentified.

The TCR comes from a human donor who had recovered from COVID-19. The chain links TRBV29-1 to TRBJ2-3, with 11 bases matching TRBD2. Input material: blood. The CDR3 spells CSGHSGGASDTQYF. The CDR3 DNA follows: TGCAGCGGTCATAGCGGGGGGGCATCAGATACGCAGTATTTT.